Listed below are T cell receptor beta chains from one sample, sequenced in a study of cytomegalovirus exposure and HLA in healthy donors. Data came from immunoSEQ multiplex PCR; TCRdb stores just in-frame clones and leaves some out. Here the sample spans approximately 160,000 clones, roughly 78% being singletons. The specimen sequenced was PBMCs. The source is a woman in her forties or fifties in good health and CMV-seropositive. CDR3s include the opening cysteine and the closing phenylalanine or tryptophan. The D gene is left open where the match is weak. A row's size may be missing; if present it is once, few, many or a size class.

V,size,J,D,CDR3,DNA
TRBV18,-,TRBJ2-1,-,CASSPPGGSYNEQFF,TGTGCCAGCTCACCCCCCGGGGGCTCCTACAATGAGCAGTTCTTC
TRBV29-1,-,TRBJ2-7,TRBD1,CSVEGDRGTYEQYF,TGCAGCGTTGAAGGGGACAGGGGTACCTACGAGCAGTACTTC
TRBV13,once,TRBJ2-6,-,CASSPRGSASGANVLTF,TGTGCCAGCAGCCCACGGGGGAGCGCCTCTGGGGCCAACGTCCTGACTTTC
TRBV6-1,-,TRBJ1-5,TRBD1,CASTLGDRGKPQHF,TGTGCCAGCACCCTAGGGGACAGGGGTAAGCCCCAGCATTTT
TRBV29-1,-,TRBJ2-2,-,CSAAGLAGGTTGELFF,TGCAGCGCCGCGGGACTAGCAGGGGGCACCACCGGGGAGCTGTTTTTT
TRBV18,-,TRBJ2-3,TRBD2,CASSPPVLAGTDTQYF,TGTGCCAGCTCACCACCGGTACTAGCGGGCACAGATACGCAGTATTTT
TRBV5-1,-,TRBJ1-1,-,CASSSVGGARTEAFF,TGCGCCAGCAGCTCGGTAGGAGGGGCTCGCACTGAAGCTTTCTTT
TRBV28,-,TRBJ2-7,-,CASRTGTLGPYEQYF,TGTGCCAGCAGGACCGGGACACTGGGCCCCTACGAGCAGTACTTC
TRBV15,once,TRBJ1-2,-,CATSRGGTGLRPTNYGYTF,TGTGCCACCAGCAGAGGAGGAACAGGGCTAAGACCTACCAACTATGGCTACACCTTC
TRBV6-5,-,TRBJ1-2,-,CASSYGGVLVNYGYTF,TGTGCCAGCAGTTACGGAGGGGTTCTGGTCAACTATGGCTACACCTTC
TRBV7-9,-,TRBJ2-7,-,CASSLGQISYEQYF,TGTGCCAGCAGCTTAGGACAGATCTCCTACGAGCAGTACTTC
TRBV30,-,TRBJ2-2,TRBD2,CAWSTGLGDTGELFF,TGTGCCTGGAGCACGGGACTAGGGGACACCGGGGAGCTGTTTTTT
TRBV7-9,-,TRBJ1-1,-,CASNKTPAAFF,TGTGCCAGCAACAAGACCCCAGCGGCTTTCTTT
TRBV6-6,-,TRBJ1-1,-,CASSPRTALNTEAFF,TGTGCCAGCAGTCCCCGGACAGCACTGAACACTGAAGCTTTCTTT
TRBV6-1,-,TRBJ2-2,-,CASSEGLAARGELFF,TGTGCCAGCAGTGAGGGACTGGCGGCGAGGGGGGAGCTGTTTTTT
TRBV2,-,TRBJ2-1,-,CATVRVDNEQFF,TGTGCCACCGTGCGGGTGGACAATGAGCAGTTCTTC
TRBV7-9,-,TRBJ2-1,-,CASGLGTRVYNEQFF,TGTGCCAGCGGCCTGGGGACAAGGGTCTACAATGAGCAGTTCTTC
TRBV30,-,TRBJ2-2,TRBD2,CAWNGLAGTGELFF,TGTGCCTGGAACGGACTAGCGGGAACCGGGGAGCTGTTTTTT
TRBV5-1,-,TRBJ2-7,-,CASSSLAPNYEQYF,TGCGCCAGCAGCTCCCTAGCGCCAAATTACGAGCAGTACTTC
TRBV30,-,TRBJ2-3,-,CAWQDSTDTQYF,TGTGCCTGGCAGGATAGCACAGATACGCAGTATTTT
TRBV28,-,TRBJ1-1,-,CASSLVGNTEAFF,TGTGCCAGCAGTTTAGTCGGGAACACTGAAGCTTTCTTT
TRBV7-2,-,TRBJ1-2,TRBD1,CASRQSRDRITYGYTF,TGTGCCAGCAGGCAGAGTCGGGACAGGATTACCTATGGCTACACCTTC
TRBV5-4,-,TRBJ2-7,-,CASSLQDSYEQYF,TGTGCCAGCAGCTTACAGGACTCCTACGAGCAGTACTTC
TRBV7-3,once,TRBJ2-7,-,CASSLTSGPYEQYF,TGTGCCAGCAGCTTAACTAGCGGTCCCTACGAGCAGTACTTC
TRBV5-1,-,TRBJ2-2,-,CASNPGDTGELFF,TGCGCCAGCAACCCAGGGGACACCGGGGAGCTGTTTTTT
TRBV28,once,TRBJ1-4,TRBD1,CASSFFGTGGFPNEKLFF,TGTGCCAGCAGTTTTTTCGGGACAGGGGGATTCCCTAATGAAAAACTGTTTTTT
TRBV30,few,TRBJ1-6,TRBD1,CAWSGRNRGGSPLHF,TGTGCCTGGAGTGGGAGGAACAGGGGTGGTTCACCCCTCCACTTT
TRBV19,-,TRBJ2-7,TRBD2,CASPGLAAYEQYF,TGTGCCAGTCCGGGACTAGCGGCGTACGAGCAGTACTTC
TRBV7-6,-,TRBJ1-6,-,CASTTSGISNSPLHF,TGTGCCAGCACGACGTCGGGGATTTCAAATTCACCCCTCCACTTT
TRBV19,-,TRBJ2-3,TRBD1,CASSRGDRVTDTQYF,TGTGCCAGTAGTAGGGGGGACAGGGTCACAGATACGCAGTATTTT
TRBV7-2,few,TRBJ2-3,-,CASSVRGGAVADTQYF,TGTGCCAGCAGCGTAAGGGGGGGGGCGGTGGCAGATACGCAGTATTTT
TRBV11-2,once,TRBJ1-2,-,CASSLDRQAYGYTF,TGTGCCAGCAGCTTAGATCGACAGGCCTATGGCTACACCTTC
TRBV18,-,TRBJ1-4,-,CASSPPGVNEKLFF,TGTGCCAGCTCACCACCGGGAGTAAATGAAAAACTGTTTTTT
TRBV7-9,-,TRBJ2-7,TRBD2,CASSLRLAVGYEQYF,TGTGCCAGCAGCTTACGCCTAGCGGTTGGTTACGAGCAGTACTTC
TRBV28,-,TRBJ2-7,-,CASSLQALYEQYF,TGTGCCAGCAGTTTACAGGCGCTCTACGAGCAGTACTTC
TRBV6-1,once,TRBJ2-7,-,CASNRESERYEQYF,TGTGCCAGCAACCGGGAGTCTGAGAGGTACGAGCAGTACTTC
TRBV7-2,-,TRBJ1-1,-,CASSLAGHGGYTEAFF,TGTGCCAGCAGCTTAGCTGGGCACGGGGGGTACACTGAAGCTTTCTTT
TRBV7-9,-,TRBJ2-1,-,CASSSNRFEQFF,TGTGCCAGCAGCTCTAACAGATTTGAGCAGTTCTTC
TRBV6-5,-,TRBJ2-5,-,CASSLTGQLLETQYF,TGTGCCAGCAGTTTAACAGGACAGTTGCTGGAGACCCAGTACTTC
TRBV7-9,-,TRBJ1-2,TRBD1,CASSLGTGGLEGYTF,TGTGCCAGCAGCTTAGGGACAGGGGGTCTAGAGGGCTACACCTTC
TRBV7-2,few,TRBJ2-3,TRBD1,CASSPRQGDTQYF,TGTGCCAGCAGTCCTAGACAGGGGGATACGCAGTATTTT
TRBV28,once,TRBJ2-7,-,CASSFRGSDEQYF,TGTGCCAGCAGTTTTAGGGGATCTGACGAGCAGTACTTC
TRBV19,-,TRBJ1-4,-,CASSRLGPNEKLFF,TGTGCCAGTAGTCGTCTTGGGCCTAATGAAAAACTGTTTTTT
TRBV18,-,TRBJ2-2,-,CASSPRQQFTGELFF,TGTGCCAGCTCACCCCGACAACAGTTCACCGGGGAGCTGTTTTTT
TRBV25-1,-,TRBJ2-7,TRBD1,CASSDPGTGTYEQYF,TGTGCCAGCAGTGACCCCGGGACAGGGACCTACGAGCAGTACTTC
TRBV7-2,-,TRBJ2-3,TRBD2,CASSMRLGGADTQYF,TGTGCCAGCAGCATGCGGCTGGGAGGGGCAGATACGCAGTATTTT
TRBV6-1,-,TRBJ2-5,-,CASRVMGLGVETQYF,TGTGCCAGCCGGGTAATGGGACTGGGAGTAGAGACCCAGTACTTC
TRBV28,-,TRBJ1-2,-,CASSQDSNYGYTF,TGTGCCAGCAGCCAGGACTCTAACTATGGCTACACCTTC
TRBV7-3,-,TRBJ2-2,-,CASKNPAGGTGELFF,TGTGCCAGCAAAAACCCCGCAGGAGGCACCGGGGAGCTGTTTTTT
TRBV7-9,-,TRBJ1-1,-,CASSSWTGKEVGAFF,TGTGCCAGCAGCTCGTGGACCGGGAAGGAGGTTGGAGCTTTCTTT
TRBV30,-,TRBJ2-7,-,CAWGDTYEQYF,TGTGCCTGGGGGGACACCTACGAGCAGTACTTC
TRBV7-3,few,TRBJ2-5,TRBD1,CASSSGQSFQETQYF,TGTGCCAGCAGCTCGGGACAGTCATTCCAAGAGACCCAGTACTTC
TRBV28,-,TRBJ2-3,-,CASSLSGQGTDTQYF,TGTGCCAGCAGTTTATCGGGGCAGGGGACAGATACGCAGTATTTT
TRBV4-1,-,TRBJ2-7,TRBD1,CASSTPGQSYEQYF,TGCGCCAGCAGCACACCGGGACAGTCCTACGAGCAGTACTTC